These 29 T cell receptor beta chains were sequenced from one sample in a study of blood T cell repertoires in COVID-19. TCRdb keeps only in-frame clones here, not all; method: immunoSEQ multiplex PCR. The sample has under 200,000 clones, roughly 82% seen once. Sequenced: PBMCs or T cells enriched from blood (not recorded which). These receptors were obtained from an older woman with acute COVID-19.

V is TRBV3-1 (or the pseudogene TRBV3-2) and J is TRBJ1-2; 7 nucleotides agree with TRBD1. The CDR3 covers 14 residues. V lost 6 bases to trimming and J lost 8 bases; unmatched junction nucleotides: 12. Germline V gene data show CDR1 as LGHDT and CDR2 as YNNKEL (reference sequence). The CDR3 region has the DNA TGTGCCAGCAGACTAACGGACAGGACCGGAGGCTACACCTTC. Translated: CASRLTDRTGGYTF.

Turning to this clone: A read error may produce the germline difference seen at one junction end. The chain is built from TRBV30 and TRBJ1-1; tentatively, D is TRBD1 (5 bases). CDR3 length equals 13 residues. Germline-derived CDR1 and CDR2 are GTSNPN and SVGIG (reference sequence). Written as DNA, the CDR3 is TGTGCCGAGCTTTCTACTTGGGGCGCACCGAATGTCTTT. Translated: CAELSTWGAPNVF.

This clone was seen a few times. CDR3 residues: CASSQAGINTGELFF. For the CDR3, the DNA is TGTGCCAGTAGTCAGGCGGGTATTAACACCGGGGAGCTGTTTTTT. The chain couples TRBV19 to TRBJ2-2; a possible D gene is TRBD2 (5 bases). The CDR3 has 15 amino acids. Germline loops: CDR1 LNHDA, CDR2 SQIVND (reference sequence). Trimming shortened V by 5 bases and J by 2 bases, and 12 bases separated the two germline ends.

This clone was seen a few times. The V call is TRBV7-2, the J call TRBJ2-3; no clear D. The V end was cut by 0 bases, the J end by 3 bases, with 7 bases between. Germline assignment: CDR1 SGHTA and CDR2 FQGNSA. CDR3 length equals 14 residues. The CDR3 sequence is CASSLAASTDTQYF. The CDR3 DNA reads TGTGCCAGCAGCTTAGCGGCCAGTACAGATACGCAGTATTTT.

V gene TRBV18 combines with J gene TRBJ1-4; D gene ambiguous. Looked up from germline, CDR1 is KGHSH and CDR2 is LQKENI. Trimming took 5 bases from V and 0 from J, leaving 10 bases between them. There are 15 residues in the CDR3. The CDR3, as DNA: TGTGCCAGCTCAAAGACTCGCTCAACTAATGAAAAACTGTTTTTT. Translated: CASSKTRSTNEKLFF. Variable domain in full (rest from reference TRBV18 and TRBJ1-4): NAGVMQNPRHLVRRRGQEARLRCSPMKGHSHVYWYRQLPEEGLKFMVYLQKENIIDESGMPKERFSAEFPKEGPSILRIQQVVRGDSAAYFCASSKTRSTNEKLFFGSGTQLSVL.

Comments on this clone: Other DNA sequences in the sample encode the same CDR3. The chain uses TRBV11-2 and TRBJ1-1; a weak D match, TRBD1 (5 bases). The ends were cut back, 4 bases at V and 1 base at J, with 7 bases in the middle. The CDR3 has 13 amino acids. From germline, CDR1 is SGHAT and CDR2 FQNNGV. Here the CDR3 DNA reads TGTGCCAGCAGCTCCGACAGGAACACTGAAGCTTTCTTT. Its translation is CASSSDRNTEAFF.

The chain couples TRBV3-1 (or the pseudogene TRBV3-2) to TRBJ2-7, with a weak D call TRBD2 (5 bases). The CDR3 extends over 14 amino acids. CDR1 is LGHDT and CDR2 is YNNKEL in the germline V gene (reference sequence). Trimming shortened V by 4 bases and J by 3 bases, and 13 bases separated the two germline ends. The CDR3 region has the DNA TGTGCCAGCAGCCTTGTGGAGGCTCTCTACGAGCAGTACTTC. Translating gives CASSLVEALYEQYF.

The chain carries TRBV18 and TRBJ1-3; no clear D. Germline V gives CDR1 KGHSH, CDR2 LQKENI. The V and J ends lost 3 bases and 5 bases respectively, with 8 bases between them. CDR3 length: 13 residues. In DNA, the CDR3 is TGTGCCAGCTCACCCGCTGCGAGAAACACCATATATTTT. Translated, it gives CASSPAARNTIYF.

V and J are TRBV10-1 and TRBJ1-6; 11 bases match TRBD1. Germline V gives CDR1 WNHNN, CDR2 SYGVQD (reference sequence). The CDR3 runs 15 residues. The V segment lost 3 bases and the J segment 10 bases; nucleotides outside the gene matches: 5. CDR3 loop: CASSDGQGAGSPLHF. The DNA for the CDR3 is TGCGCCAGCAGTGACGGACAGGGGGCAGGATCACCCCTCCACTTT.

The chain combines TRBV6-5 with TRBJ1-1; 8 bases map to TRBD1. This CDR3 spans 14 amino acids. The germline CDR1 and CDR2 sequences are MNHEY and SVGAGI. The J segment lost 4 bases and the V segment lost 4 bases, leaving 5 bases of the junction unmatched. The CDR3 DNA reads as TGTGCCAGCAGTTGGGGACAGGCGACCACTGAAGCTTTCTTT. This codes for CASSWGQATTEAFF.

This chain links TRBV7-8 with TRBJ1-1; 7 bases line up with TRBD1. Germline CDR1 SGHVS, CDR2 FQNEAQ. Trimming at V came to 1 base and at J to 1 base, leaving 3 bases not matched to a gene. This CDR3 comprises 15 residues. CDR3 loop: CASSLEGTENTEAFF. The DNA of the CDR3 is TGTGCCAGCAGCTTAGAGGGGACAGAGAACACTGAAGCTTTCTTT.

The CDR3 is CASSPSLSNQPQHF. CDR3 nucleotide sequence: TGTGCCAGCAGTCCCTCACTGTCCAATCAGCCCCAGCATTTT. This chain joins TRBV28 and TRBJ1-5; D gene ambiguous. Deletions cut 5 bases from V and 3 bases from J, with 11 bases between. Germline CDR1 reads MDHEN; CDR2 reads SYDVKM. The length of the CDR3 is 14 residues.

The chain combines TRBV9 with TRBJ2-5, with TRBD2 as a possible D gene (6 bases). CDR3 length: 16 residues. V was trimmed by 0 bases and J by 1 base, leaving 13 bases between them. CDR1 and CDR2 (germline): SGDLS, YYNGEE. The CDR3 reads CASSVVPLAPQETQYF. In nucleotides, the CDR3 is TGTGCCAGCAGCGTAGTTCCCCTAGCGCCCCAAGAGACCCAGTACTTC.

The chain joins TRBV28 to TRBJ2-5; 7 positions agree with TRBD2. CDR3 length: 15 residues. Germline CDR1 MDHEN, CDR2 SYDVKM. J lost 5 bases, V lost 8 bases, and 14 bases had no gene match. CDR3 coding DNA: TGTGCCAGCGTTCCCGGCCTTCTGGGAGGGGAGACCCAGTACTTC. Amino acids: CASVPGLLGGETQYF.

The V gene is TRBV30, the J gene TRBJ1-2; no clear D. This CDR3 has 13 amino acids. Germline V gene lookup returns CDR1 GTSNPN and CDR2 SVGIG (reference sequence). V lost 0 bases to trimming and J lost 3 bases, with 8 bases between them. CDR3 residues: CAWSVREYYGYTF. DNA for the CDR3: TGTGCCTGGAGTGTACGGGAATACTATGGCTACACCTTC.

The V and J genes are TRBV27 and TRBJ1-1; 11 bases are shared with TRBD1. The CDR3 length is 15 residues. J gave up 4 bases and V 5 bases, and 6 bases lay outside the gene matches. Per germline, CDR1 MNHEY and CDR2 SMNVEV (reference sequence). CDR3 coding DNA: TGTGCCAGCAGTACTCCGGGACAGGGGGTCACTGAAGCTTTCTTT. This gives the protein CASSTPGQGVTEAFF.

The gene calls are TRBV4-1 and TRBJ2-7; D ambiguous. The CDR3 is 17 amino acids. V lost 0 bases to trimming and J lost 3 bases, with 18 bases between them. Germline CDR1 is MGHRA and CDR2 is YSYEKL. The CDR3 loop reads CASSQDFFTELDYEQYF. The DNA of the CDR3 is TGCGCCAGCAGCCAAGATTTTTTCACCGAATTAGACTACGAGCAGTACTTC.

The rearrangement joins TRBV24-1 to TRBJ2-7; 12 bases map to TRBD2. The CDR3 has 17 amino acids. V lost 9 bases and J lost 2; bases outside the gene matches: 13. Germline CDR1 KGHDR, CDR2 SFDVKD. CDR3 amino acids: CATPPGGTSGRTYEQYF. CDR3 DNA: TGTGCCACCCCGCCTGGCGGGACTAGCGGGCGTACCTACGAGCAGTACTTC.

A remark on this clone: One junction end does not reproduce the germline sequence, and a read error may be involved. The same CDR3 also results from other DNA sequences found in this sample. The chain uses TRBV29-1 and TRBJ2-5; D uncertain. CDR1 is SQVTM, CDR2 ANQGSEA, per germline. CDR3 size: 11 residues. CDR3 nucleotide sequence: TGCAGCGGCGGTGGCCAAGAAACCCAGTACTTC. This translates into CSGGGQETQYF.

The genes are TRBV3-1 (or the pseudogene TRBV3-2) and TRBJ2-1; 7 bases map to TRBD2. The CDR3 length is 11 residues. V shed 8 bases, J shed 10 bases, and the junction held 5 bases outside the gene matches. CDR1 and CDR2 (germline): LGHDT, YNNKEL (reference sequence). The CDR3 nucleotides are TGTGCCAGCCAAGAGCGGGGAGAGCAGTTCTTC. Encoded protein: CASQERGEQFF.

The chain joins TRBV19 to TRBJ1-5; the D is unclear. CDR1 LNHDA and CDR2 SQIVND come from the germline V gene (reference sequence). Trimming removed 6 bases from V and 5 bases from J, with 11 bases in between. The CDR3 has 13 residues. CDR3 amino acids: CASSLRGDQPQHF. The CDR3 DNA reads TGTGCCAGTAGCCTGCGGGGAGATCAGCCCCAGCATTTT.

In DNA, the CDR3 is TGTGCCAGCTCCCCCCTCAGGGCTGGCTACACCTTC. Translated, it gives CASSPLRAGYTF. The V and J genes are TRBV18 and TRBJ1-2; possible D gene TRBD1, 5 bases. The CDR3 is made up of 12 amino acids. Germline V gene sequence: CDR1 KGHSH, CDR2 LQKENI. V lost 6 bases and J lost 7, with 12 bases in between.

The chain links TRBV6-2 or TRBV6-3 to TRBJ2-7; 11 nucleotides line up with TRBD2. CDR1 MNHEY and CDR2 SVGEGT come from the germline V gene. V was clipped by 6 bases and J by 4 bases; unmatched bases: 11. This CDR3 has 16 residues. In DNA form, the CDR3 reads TGTGCCAGCAGCTCCTTGAGGCTAGCGGGGGGTTACGAGCAGTACGTC. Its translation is CASSSLRLAGGYEQYV.

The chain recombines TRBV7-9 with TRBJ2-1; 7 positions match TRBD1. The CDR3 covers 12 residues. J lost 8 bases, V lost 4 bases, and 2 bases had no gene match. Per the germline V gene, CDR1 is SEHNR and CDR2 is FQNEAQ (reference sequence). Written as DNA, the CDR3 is TGTGCCAGCAGCTCCACAGGGGATGAGCAGTTCTTC. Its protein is CASSSTGDEQFF.

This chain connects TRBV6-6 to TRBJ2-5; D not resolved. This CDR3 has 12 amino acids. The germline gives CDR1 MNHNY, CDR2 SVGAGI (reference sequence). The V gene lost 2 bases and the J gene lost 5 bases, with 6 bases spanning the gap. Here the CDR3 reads CASSYQVETQYF. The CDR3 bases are TGTGCCAGCAGTTACCAGGTCGAGACCCAGTACTTC.

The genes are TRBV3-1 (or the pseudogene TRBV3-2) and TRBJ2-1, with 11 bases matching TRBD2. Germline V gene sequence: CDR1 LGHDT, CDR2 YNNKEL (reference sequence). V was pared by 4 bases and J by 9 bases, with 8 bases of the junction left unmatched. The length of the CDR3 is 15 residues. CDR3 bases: TGTGCCAGCAGCCTTAGCGGGAGGGCGGGCCTTGAGCAGTTCTTC. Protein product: CASSLSGRAGLEQFF.

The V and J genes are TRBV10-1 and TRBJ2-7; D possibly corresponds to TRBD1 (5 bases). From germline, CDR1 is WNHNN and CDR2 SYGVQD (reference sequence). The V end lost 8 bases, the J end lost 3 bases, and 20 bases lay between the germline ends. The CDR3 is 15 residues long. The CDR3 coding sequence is TGCGCCAGCTTTTCGTCCCAAACAGGAATCTACGAGCAGTACGTC. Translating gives CASFSSQTGIYEQYV.

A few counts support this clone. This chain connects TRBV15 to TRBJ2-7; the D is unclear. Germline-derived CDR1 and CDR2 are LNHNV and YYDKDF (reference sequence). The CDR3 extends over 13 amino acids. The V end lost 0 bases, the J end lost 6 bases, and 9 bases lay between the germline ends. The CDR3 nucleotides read TGTGCCACCAGCAGAGATGGTCTTAGCGAGCAGTACGTC. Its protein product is CATSRDGLSEQYV.

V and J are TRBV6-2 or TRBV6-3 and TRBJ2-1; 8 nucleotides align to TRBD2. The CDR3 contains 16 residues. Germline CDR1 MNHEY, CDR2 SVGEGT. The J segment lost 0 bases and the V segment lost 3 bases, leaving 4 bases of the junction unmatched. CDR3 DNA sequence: TGTGCCAGCAGTTATTATAGCGGGGTCTCCTACAATGAGCAGTTCTTC. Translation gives CASSYYSGVSYNEQFF.